This passage covers 6 T cell receptor beta chains from one sample sequenced in a study of blood T cell repertoires in COVID-19. Only in-frame clones appear in the TCRdb table, and some are missing; sequencing was by immunoSEQ multiplex PCR. In the table there are around 160,000 clones, about 84% of which are singletons. The specimen was peripheral blood. All receptors come from a man aged 55 to 70 with active or convalescent COVID-19.

The rearrangement joins TRBV7-2 to TRBJ1-2; 8 bases are a match to TRBD1. In germline, CDR1 is SGHTA, CDR2 FQGNSA. This CDR3 comprises 15 residues. Trimming cost V 6 bases and J 2 bases; bases outside gene matches: 8. CDR3 loop: CASSPGTGLNYGYTF. In DNA, the CDR3 is TGTGCCAGCAGTCCAGGGACAGGCTTGAACTATGGCTACACCTTC.

CDR3 nucleotides: TGTGCCAGCAGTTCAGGAGGCGACAGGGGTTATGGCTACACCTTC. It is translated as CASSSGGDRGYGYTF. V is TRBV28 and J is TRBJ1-2; TRBD1 matches 8 bases. CDR1 and CDR2 (germline): MDHEN, SYDVKM. This CDR3 is 15 amino acids long. V was pared by 4 bases and J by 5 bases, with 9 bases of the junction left unmatched.

The chain is built from TRBV11-3 and TRBJ2-5; D not resolved. This CDR3 has 15 residues. Between the trimmed V and J ends, which lost 0 bases and 3 bases, there was a span of 11 bases. Germline V lookup: CDR1 SGHNT, CDR2 YENEEA. The CDR3 coding sequence is TGTGCCAGCAGCTTAGAGGGCACAACAGAAGAGACCCAGTACTTC. Translated: CASSLEGTTEETQYF.

J is TRBJ2-7 and V is TRBV19; 10 nucleotides line up with TRBD1. The V gene end was trimmed by 3 bases and the J gene end by 5 bases; junction bases not matched to a gene: 7. Germline values: CDR1 LNHDA, CDR2 SQIVND (reference sequence). This CDR3 contains 15 residues. Written as DNA, the CDR3 is TGTGCCAGTAGTATGTTGGGACAGGGGTTAGACGAGCAGTACTTC. Encoded protein: CASSMLGQGLDEQYF. Full variable domain (outside the CDR3, taken from reference TRBV19 and TRBJ2-7): DGGITQSPKYLFRKEGQNVTLSCEQNLNHDAMYWYRQDPGQGLRLIYYSQIVNDFQKGDIAEGYSVSREKKESFPLTVTSAQKNPTAFYLCASSMLGQGLDEQYFGPGTRLTVT.

The chain links TRBV28 to TRBJ2-1; 12 positions agree with TRBD2. This CDR3 contains 19 residues. V was clipped by 3 bases and J by 6 bases; unmatched bases: 15. Per germline, CDR1 MDHEN and CDR2 SYDVKM. This chain's CDR3 is CASSFIFELAGGKSNEQFF. The CDR3 bases are TGTGCCAGCAGTTTTATCTTTGAGCTAGCGGGAGGGAAGTCCAATGAGCAGTTCTTC. Variable domain in full (rest from reference TRBV28 and TRBJ2-1): DVKVTQSSRYLVKRTGEKVFLECVQDMDHENMFWYRQDPGLGLRLIYFSYDVKMKEKGDIPEGYSVSREKKERFSLILESASTNQTSMYLCASSFIFELAGGKSNEQFFGPGTRLTVL.

CDR3 nucleotide sequence: TGTGCCAGCAGCCCATCCCCGGGACAGAGAGAGTATTTT. It is translated as CASSPSPGQREYF. The chain links TRBV7-3 to TRBJ2-3; TRBD1 matches at 7 bases. Losses at the gene ends were 5 bases for V and 13 bases for J; bases not matched to a gene: 12. From germline, CDR1 is SGHTA and CDR2 FQGTGA. This CDR3 comprises 13 residues.